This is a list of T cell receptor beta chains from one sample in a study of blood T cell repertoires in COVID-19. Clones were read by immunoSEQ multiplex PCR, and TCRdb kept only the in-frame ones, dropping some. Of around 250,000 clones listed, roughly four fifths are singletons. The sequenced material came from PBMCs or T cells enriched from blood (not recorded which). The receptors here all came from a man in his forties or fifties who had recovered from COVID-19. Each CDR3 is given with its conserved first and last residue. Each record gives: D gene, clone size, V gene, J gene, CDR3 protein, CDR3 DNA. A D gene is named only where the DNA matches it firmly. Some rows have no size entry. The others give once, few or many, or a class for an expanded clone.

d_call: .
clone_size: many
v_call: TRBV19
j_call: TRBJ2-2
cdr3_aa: CASSIEFGRNTGELFF
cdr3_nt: TGTGCCAGTAGTATAGAGTTCGGGAGGAACACCGGGGAGCTGTTTTTT

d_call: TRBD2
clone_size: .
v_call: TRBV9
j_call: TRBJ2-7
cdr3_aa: CASSVREGLRDGVYEQYF
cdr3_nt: TGTGCCAGCAGCGTTAGGGAGGGGCTCCGGGACGGGGTATACGAGCAGTACTTC

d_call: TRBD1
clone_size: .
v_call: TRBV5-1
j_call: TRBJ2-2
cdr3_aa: CASDRGDTGELFF
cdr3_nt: TGCGCCAGCGACAGGGGGGACACCGGGGAGCTGTTTTTT

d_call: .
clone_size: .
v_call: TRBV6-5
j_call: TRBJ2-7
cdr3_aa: CASARGGSYEQYF
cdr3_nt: TGTGCCAGCGCCCGAGGAGGGTCCTACGAGCAGTACTTC

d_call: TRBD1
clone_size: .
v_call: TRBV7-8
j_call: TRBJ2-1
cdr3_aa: CASSLALFGTGLNEQFF
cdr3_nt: TGTGCCAGCAGCTTAGCGCTATTCGGGACAGGGTTGAATGAGCAGTTCTTC

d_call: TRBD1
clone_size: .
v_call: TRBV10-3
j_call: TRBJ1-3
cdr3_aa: CAISPRRGLGTGGNTIYF
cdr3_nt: TGTGCCATCTCGCCGAGGAGGGGGCTGGGGACGGGAGGAAACACCATATATTTT

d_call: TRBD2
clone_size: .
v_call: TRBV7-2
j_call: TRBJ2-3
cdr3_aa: CASTWTSGRTDTQYF
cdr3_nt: TGTGCCAGCACCTGGACTAGCGGGAGGACAGATACGCAGTATTTT

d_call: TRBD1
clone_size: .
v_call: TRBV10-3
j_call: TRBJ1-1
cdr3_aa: CAISGLGTGINTEAFF
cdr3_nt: TGTGCCATCAGTGGATTGGGGACAGGGATTAACACTGAAGCTTTCTTT

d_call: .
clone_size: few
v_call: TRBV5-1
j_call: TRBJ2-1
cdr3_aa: CASSLVLAEQFF
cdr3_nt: TGCGCCAGCAGCTTGGTGCTAGCTGAGCAGTTCTTC

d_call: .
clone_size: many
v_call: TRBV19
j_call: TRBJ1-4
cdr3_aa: CASSRGQPVPEKLFF
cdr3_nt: TGTGCCAGTTCCAGGGGACAACCGGTTCCGGAAAAACTGTTTTTT

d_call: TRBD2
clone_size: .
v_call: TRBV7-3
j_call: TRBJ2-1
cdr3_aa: CASSPGTSGRGEQFF
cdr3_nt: TGTGCCAGCAGCCCTGGGACTAGCGGGAGAGGTGAGCAGTTCTTC

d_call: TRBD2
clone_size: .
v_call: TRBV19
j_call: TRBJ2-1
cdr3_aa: CASSIGLLAGVSNEQFF
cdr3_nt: TGTGCCAGTAGTATAGGACTTCTAGCGGGAGTTAGCAATGAGCAGTTCTTC

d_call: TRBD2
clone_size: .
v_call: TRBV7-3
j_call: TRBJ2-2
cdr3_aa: CASSYKRGSTGELFF
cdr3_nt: TGTGCCAGCAGCTACAAGCGGGGGAGCACCGGGGAGCTGTTTTTT

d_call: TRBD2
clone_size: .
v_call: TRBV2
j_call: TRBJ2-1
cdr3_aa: CASILTSGSGNEQFF
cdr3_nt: TGTGCCAGCATCCTGACTAGCGGGAGTGGGAATGAGCAGTTCTTC

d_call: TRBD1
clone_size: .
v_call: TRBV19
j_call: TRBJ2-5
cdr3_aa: CASSSPGQPPETQYF
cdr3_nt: TGTGCCAGTAGTTCCCCGGGACAGCCTCCGGAGACCCAGTACTTC

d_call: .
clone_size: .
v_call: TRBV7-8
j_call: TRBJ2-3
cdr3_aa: CASSLVPQATDTQYF
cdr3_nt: TGTGCCAGCAGCTTAGTGCCACAGGCGACAGATACGCAGTATTTT

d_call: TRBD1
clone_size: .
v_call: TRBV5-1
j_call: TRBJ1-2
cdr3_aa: CASSPPQPVDRAPYGYTF
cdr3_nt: TGCGCCAGCAGCCCCCCTCAACCGGTAGACAGGGCCCCCTATGGCTACACCTTC

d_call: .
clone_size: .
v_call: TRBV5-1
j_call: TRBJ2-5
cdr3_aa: CASSRGTYQETQYF
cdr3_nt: TGCGCCAGCAGCCGGGGTACGTACCAAGAGACCCAGTACTTC

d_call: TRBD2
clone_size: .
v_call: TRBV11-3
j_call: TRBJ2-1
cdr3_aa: CASSPLAGGTSGSYNEQFF
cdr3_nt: TGTGCCAGCAGCCCACTAGCGGGAGGCACTAGCGGATCCTACAATGAGCAGTTCTTC

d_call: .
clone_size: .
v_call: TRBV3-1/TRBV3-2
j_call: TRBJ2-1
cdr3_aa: CASSQLGVNEQFF
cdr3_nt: TGTGCCAGCAGCCAATTGGGCGTGAATGAGCAGTTCTTC

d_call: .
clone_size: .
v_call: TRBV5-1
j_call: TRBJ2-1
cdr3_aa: CASSALNWRGSSYNEQFF
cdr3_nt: TGCGCCAGCAGCGCGCTTAATTGGCGGGGAAGCTCCTACAATGAGCAGTTCTTC

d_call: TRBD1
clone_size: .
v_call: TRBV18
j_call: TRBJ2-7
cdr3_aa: CASSPLGQGAYEQYF
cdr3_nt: TGTGCCAGCTCACCACTCGGACAGGGGGCTTACGAGCAGTACTTC

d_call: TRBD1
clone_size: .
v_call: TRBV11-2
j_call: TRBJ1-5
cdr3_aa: CASSPGTGNQPQHF
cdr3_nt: TGTGCCAGCAGCCCGGGGACAGGCAATCAGCCCCAGCATTTT

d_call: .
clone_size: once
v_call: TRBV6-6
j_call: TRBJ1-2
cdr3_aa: CASRDLRNYGYTF
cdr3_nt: TGTGCCAGCAGGGACTTAAGAAACTATGGCTACACCTTC

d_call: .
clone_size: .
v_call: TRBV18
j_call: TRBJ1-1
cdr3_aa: CASSPGRAQGTEAFF
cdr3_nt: TGTGCCAGCTCACCCGGCAGGGCTCAAGGCACTGAAGCTTTCTTT

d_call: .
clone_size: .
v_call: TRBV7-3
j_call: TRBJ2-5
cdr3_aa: CASSLTGHRQETQYF
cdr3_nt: TGTGCCAGCAGCTTAACCGGACACAGACAAGAGACCCAGTACTTC

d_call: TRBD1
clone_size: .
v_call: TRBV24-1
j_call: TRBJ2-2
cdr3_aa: CATSDLTGTGSSGELFF
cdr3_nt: TGTGCCACCAGTGACCTTACCGGGACAGGGTCGTCCGGGGAGCTGTTTTTT

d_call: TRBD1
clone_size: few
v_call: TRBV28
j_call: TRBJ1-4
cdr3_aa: CASRYRGQGEKLFF
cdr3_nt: TGTGCCAGCAGGTACAGGGGGCAGGGTGAAAAACTGTTTTTT

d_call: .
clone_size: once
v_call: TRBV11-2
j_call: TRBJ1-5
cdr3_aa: CASSLGSKGGPQHF
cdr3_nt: TGTGCCAGCAGCTTAGGGTCCAAAGGGGGTCCCCAGCATTTT

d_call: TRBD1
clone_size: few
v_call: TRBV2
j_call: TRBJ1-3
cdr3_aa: CATRTGTSGNTIYF
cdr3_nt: TGTGCCACCAGGACAGGGACATCTGGAAACACCATATATTTT

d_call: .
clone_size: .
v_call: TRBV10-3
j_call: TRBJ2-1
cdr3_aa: CAIRGAGTNSYNEQFF
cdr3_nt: TGTGCCATCAGGGGGGCGGGGACTAACTCCTACAATGAGCAGTTCTTC

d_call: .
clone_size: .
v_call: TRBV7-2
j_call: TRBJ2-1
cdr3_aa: CASKWSTLGDEQFF
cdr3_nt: TGTGCCAGCAAGTGGAGTACCCTTGGCGATGAGCAGTTCTTC

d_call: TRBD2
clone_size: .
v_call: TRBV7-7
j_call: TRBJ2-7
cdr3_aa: CASSPAAGGEQYF
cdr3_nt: TGTGCTAGCAGCCCCGCAGCGGGAGGGGAGCAGTACTTC

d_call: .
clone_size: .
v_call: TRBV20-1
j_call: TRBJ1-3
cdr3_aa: CSALTGNTIYF
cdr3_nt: TGCAGTGCTTTAACTGGAAACACCATATATTTT

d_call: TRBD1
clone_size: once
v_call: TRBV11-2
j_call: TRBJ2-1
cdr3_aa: CASSLGTGTHNEQFF
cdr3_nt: TGTGCCAGCAGCTTAGGGACAGGGACCCACAATGAGCAGTTCTTC

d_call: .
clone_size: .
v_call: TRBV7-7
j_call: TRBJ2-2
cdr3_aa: CASSSSGFRTGELFF
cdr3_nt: TGTGCTAGCAGCTCCTCGGGGTTCCGGACCGGGGAGCTGTTTTTT

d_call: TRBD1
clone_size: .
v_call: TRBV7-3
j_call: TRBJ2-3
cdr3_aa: CASSRTGGADTQYF
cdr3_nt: TGTGCCAGCAGCCGGACAGGGGGGGCAGATACGCAGTATTTT

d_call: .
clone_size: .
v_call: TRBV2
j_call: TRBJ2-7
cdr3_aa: CASSDADSSSYEQYF
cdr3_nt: TGTGCCAGCAGTGACGCGGACAGTAGCTCCTACGAGCAGTACTTC

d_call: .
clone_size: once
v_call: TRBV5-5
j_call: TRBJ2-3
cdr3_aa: CASSLGAGVGTDTQYF
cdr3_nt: TGTGCCAGCAGCTTGGGGGCAGGGGTCGGGACAGATACGCAGTATTTT

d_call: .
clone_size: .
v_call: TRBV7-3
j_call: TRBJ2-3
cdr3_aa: CASSLSQGLGTDTQYF
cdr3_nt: TGTGCCAGCAGCTTAAGCCAGGGCTTGGGCACAGATACGCAGTATTTT

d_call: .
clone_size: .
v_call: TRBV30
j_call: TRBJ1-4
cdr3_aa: CAWTGRQAHNEKLFF
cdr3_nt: TGTGCCTGGACGGGGAGACAGGCCCATAATGAAAAACTGTTTTTT

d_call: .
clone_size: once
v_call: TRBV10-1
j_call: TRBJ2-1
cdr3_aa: CASGPSGLSYNEQFF
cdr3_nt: TGCGCCAGCGGCCCCTCGGGTCTCTCCTACAATGAGCAGTTCTTC

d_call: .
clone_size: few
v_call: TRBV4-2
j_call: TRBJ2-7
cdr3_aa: CASSQDHGGTYEQYF
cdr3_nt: TGTGCCAGCAGCCAAGATCATGGCGGGACCTACGAGCAGTACTTC

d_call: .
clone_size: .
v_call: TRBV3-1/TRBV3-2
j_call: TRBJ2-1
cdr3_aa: CASSPTGNEQFF
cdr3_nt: TGTGCCAGCAGCCCCACTGGCAATGAGCAGTTCTTC

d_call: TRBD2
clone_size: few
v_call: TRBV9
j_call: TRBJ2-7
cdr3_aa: CASSHPGASGRKSSYEQYF
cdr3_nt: TGTGCCAGCAGCCACCCCGGGGCTAGCGGGAGAAAGAGCTCCTACGAGCAGTACTTC

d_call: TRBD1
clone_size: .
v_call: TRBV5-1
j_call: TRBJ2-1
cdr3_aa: CASSLAISGTGVYNEQFF
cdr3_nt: TGCGCCAGCAGCTTGGCCATTTCCGGGACAGGGGTTTACAATGAGCAGTTCTTC

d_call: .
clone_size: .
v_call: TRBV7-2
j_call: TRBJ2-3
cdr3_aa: CASSLRSRAADTQYF
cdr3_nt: TGTGCCAGCAGCTTAAGGTCGCGAGCGGCGGATACGCAGTATTTT

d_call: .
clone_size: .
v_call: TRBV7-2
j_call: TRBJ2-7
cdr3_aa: CASSLTTGREQYF
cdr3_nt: TGTGCCAGCAGCTTGACGACAGGAAGGGAGCAGTACTTC

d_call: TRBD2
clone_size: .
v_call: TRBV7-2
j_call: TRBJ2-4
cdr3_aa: CASSSSGRAGAKNIQYF
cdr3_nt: TGTGCCAGCAGCTCTAGCGGGAGGGCGGGGGCCAAAAACATTCAGTACTTC